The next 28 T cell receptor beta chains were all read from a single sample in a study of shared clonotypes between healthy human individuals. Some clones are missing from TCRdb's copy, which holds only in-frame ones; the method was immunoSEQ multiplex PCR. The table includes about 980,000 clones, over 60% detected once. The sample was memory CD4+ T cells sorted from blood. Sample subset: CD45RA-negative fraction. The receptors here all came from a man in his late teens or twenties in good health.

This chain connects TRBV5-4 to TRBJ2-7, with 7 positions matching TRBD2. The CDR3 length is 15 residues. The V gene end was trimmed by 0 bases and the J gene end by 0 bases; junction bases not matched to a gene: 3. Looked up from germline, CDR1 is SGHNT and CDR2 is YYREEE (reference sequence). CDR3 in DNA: TGTGCCAGCAGCTTGGCCGGGGGGAGCTCCTACGAGCAGTACTTC. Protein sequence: CASSLAGGSSYEQYF.

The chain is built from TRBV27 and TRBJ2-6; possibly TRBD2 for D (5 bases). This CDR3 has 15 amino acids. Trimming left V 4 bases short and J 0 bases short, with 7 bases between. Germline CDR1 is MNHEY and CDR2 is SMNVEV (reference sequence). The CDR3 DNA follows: TGTGCCAGCAGTTGGAGGAACTCTGGGGCCAACGTCCTGACTTTC. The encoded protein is CASSWRNSGANVLTF.

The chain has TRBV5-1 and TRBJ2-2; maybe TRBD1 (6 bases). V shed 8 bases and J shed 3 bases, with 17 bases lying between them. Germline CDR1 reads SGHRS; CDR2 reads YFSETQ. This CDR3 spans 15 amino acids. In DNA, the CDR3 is TGCGCCAGTACCGGGACAACGACCCACACCGGGGAGCTGTTTTTT. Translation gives CASTGTTTHTGELFF.

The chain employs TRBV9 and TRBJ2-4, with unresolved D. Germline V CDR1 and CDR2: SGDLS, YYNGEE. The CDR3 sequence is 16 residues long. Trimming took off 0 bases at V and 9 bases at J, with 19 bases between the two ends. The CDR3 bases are TGTGCCAGCAGCGTAGATCCAGGTGGGCCCAATGCCATTCAGTACTTC. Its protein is CASSVDPGGPNAIQYF.

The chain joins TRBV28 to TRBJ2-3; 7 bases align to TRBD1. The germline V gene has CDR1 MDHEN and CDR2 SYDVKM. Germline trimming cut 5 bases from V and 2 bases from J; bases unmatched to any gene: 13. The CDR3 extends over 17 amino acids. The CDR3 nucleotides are TGTGCCAGCAGTCCCAACCGCTGGGACAGATTCACAGATACGCAGTATTTT. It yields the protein CASSPNRWDRFTDTQYF.

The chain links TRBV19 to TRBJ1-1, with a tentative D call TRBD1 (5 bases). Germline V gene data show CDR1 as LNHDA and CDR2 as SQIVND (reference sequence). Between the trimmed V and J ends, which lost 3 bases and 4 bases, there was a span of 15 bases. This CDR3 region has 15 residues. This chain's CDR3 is CASSIGGLLPTEAFF. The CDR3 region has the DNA TGTGCCAGTAGTATTGGGGGACTGCTCCCCACTGAAGCTTTCTTT.

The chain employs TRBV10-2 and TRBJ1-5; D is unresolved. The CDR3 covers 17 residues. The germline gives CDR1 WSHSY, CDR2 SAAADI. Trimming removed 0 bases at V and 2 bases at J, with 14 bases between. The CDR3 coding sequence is TGCGCCAGCAGTGAGTCGAGGCGGGGAACGGGCAATCAGCCCCAGCATTTT. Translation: CASSESRRGTGNQPQHF.

CDR3 in DNA: TGCGCCAGCAGCTTGTCAGGGCGGACTGAAGCTTTCTTT. As protein: CASSLSGRTEAFF. The gene calls are TRBV5-1 and TRBJ1-1; a weak D match, TRBD1 (5 bases). The V end lost 1 base, the J end lost 5 bases, and 9 bases lay between the germline ends. Per germline, CDR1 SGHRS and CDR2 YFSETQ. The CDR3 loop spans 13 amino acids.

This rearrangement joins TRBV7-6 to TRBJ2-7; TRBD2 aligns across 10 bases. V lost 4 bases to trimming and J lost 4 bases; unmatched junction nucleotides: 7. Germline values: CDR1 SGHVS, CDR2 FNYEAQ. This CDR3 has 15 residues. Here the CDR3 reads CASSSAGGPLYEQYF. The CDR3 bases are TGTGCCAGCAGCTCAGCGGGGGGGCCACTATACGAGCAGTACTTC. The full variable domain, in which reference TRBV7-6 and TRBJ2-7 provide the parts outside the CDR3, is GAGVSQSPRYKVTKRGQDVALRCDPISGHVSLYWYRQALGQGPEFLTYFNYEAQQDKSGLPNDRFSAERPEGSISTLTIQRTEQRDSAMYRCASSSAGGPLYEQYFGPGTRLTVT.

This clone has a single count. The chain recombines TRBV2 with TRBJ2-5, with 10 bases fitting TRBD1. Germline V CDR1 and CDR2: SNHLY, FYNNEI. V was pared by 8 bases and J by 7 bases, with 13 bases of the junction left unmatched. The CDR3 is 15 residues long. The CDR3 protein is CASSASGTGVATQYF. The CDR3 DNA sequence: TGTGCCAGCTCTGCAAGCGGGACAGGGGTTGCGACCCAGTACTTC. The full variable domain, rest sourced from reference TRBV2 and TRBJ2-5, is EPEVTQTPSHQVTQMGQEVILRCVPISNHLYFYWYRQILGQKVEFLVSFYNNEISEKSEIFDDQFSVERPDGSNFTLKIRSTKLEDSAMYFCASSASGTGVATQYFGPGTRLLVL.

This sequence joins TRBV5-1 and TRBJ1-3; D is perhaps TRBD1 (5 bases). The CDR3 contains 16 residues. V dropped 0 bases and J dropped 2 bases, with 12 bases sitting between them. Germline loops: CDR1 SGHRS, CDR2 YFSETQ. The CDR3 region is CASSLAAGVAGNTIYF. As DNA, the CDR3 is TGCGCCAGCAGCTTGGCTGCGGGGGTAGCTGGAAACACCATATATTTT.

CDR3 sequence reads: CASNAGLAADTQYF. In DNA, the CDR3 is TGTGCCAGCAACGCGGGACTAGCGGCAGATACGCAGTATTTT. The V call is TRBV5-4, the J call TRBJ2-3, with 11 bases identical to TRBD2. The germline CDR1 and CDR2 sequences are SGHNT and YYREEE (reference sequence). CDR3 length equals 14 residues. Unmatched junction bases numbered 4, after V lost 6 bases and J lost 4 bases.

The CDR3, as DNA: TGTGCCAGCAGCGAACAGGCAATGAACACTGAAGCTTTCTTT. This encodes CASSEQAMNTEAFF. J is TRBJ1-1 and V is TRBV7-9, with D perhaps matching TRBD1 (5 bases). This CDR3 spans 14 amino acids. Germline assignment: CDR1 SEHNR and CDR2 FQNEAQ (reference sequence). Trimming stripped 5 bases from V and 0 bases from J, with 10 bases between.

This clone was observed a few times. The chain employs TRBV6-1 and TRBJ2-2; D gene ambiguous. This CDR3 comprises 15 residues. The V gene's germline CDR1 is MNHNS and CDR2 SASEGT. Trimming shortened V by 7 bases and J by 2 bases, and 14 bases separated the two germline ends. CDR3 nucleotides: TGTGCCAGCACCCTTGGACGGAGAAACACCGGGGAGCTGTTTTTT. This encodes CASTLGRRNTGELFF.

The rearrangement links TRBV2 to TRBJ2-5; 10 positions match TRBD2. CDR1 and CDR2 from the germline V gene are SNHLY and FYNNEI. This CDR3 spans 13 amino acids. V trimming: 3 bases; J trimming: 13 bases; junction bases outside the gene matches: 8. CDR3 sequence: CASSDRGSGGLYF. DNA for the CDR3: TGTGCCAGCAGTGATCGTGGTAGCGGGGGGCTGTACTTC.

The CDR3 DNA follows: TGTGCCATCCACCCAGGGAGAGGCGGAGGCGCGGAGACCCAGTACTTC. It codes for CAIHPGRGGGAETQYF. V usage is TRBV10-3 and J usage is TRBJ2-5; D could derive from TRBD1 or TRBD2 (5 bases each). Per germline, CDR1 ENHRY and CDR2 SYGVKD. CDR3 length equals 16 residues. The germline V and J ends were trimmed by 8 bases and 5 bases, with 24 bases remaining between them.

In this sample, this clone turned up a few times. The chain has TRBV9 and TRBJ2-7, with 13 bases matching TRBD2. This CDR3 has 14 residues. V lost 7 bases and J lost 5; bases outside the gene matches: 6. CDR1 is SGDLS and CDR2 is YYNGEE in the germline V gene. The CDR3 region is CASERTSGSHEQYF. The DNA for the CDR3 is TGTGCCAGCGAGAGGACTAGCGGGAGCCACGAGCAGTACTTC.

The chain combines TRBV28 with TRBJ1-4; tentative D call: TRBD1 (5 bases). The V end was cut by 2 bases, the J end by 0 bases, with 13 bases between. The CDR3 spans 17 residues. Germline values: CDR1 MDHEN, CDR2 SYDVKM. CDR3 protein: CASSLVGAVATNEKLFF. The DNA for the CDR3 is TGTGCCAGCAGTTTAGTTGGGGCAGTTGCAACTAATGAAAAACTGTTTTTT.

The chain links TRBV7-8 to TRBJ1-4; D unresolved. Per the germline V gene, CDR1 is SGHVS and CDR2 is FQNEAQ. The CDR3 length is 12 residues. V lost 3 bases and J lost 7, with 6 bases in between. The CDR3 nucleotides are TGTGCCAGCAGCTTCCAAGGTGAAAAACTGTTTTTT. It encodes CASSFQGEKLFF.

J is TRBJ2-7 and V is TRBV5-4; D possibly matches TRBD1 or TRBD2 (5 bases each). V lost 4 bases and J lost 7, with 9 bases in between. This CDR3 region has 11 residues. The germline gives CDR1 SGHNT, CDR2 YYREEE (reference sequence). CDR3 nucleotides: TGTGCCAGCAGCGTGGGGGTAGAGCAGTACTTC. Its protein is CASSVGVEQYF. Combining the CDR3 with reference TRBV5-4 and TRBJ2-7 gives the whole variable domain ETGVTQSPTHLIKTRGQQVTLRCSSQSGHNTVSWYQQALGQGPQFIFQYYREEENGRGNFPPRFSGLQFPNYSSELNVNALELDDSALYLCASSVGVEQYFGPGTRLTVT.

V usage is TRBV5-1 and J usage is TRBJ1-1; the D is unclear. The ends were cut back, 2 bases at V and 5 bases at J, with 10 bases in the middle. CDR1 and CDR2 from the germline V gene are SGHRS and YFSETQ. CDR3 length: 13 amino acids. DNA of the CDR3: TGCGCCAGCAGCTTTGCACTGGGTACTGAAGCTTTCTTT. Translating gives CASSFALGTEAFF.

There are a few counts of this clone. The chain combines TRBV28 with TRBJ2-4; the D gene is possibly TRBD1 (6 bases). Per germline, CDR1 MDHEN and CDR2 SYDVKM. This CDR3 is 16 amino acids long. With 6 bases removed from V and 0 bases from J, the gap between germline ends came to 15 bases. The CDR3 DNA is TGTGCCAGCAGCGCACAGGGTACCTTAGCCAAAAACATTCAGTACTTC. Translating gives CASSAQGTLAKNIQYF.

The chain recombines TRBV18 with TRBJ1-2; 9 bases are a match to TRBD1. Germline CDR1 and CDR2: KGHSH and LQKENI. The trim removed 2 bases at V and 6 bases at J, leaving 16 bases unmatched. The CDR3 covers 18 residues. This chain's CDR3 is CASSPGLSFGTGHDGYTF. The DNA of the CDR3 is TGTGCCAGCTCACCAGGCTTAAGTTTCGGGACAGGGCATGATGGCTACACCTTC.

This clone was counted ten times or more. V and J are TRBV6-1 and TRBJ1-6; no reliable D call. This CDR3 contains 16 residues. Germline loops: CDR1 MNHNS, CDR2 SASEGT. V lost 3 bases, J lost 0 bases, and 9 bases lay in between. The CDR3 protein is CASSEGRVSYNSPLHF. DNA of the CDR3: TGTGCCAGCAGTGAGGGTCGGGTCTCCTATAATTCACCCCTCCACTTT.

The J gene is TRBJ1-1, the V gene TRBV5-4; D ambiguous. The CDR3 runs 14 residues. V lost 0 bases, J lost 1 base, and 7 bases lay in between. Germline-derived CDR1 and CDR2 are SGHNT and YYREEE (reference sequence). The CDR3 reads CASSLVQGNTEAFF. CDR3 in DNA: TGTGCCAGCAGCTTGGTTCAAGGGAACACTGAAGCTTTCTTT.

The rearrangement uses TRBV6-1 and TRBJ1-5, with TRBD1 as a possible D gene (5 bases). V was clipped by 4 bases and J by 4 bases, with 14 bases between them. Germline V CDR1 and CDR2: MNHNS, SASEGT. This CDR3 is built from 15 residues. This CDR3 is CASSGGTRGNQPQHF. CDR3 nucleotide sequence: TGTGCCAGCAGTGGCGGGACTCGTGGGAATCAGCCCCAGCATTTT.

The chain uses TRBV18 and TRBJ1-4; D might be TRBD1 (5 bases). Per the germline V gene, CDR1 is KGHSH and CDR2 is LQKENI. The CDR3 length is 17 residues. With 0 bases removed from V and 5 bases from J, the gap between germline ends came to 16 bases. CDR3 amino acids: CASSPPNQGLINEKLFF. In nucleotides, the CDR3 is TGTGCCAGCTCACCACCAAATCAGGGACTGATAAATGAAAAACTGTTTTTT.

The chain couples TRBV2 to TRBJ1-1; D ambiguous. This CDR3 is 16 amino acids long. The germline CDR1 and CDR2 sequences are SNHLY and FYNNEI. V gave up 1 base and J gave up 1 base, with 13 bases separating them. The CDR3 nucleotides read TGTGCCAGCAGTGAAGTAGGTTGGGTGAAGAACACTGAAGCTTTCTTT. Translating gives CASSEVGWVKNTEAFF.